These 22 T cell receptor beta chains were sequenced from one sample in a study of beta chain features in type 1 diabetes. What was sequenced were expressed TCRB transcripts, since all of the isolated RNA had been reverse transcribed. The protocol was immunoSEQ multiplex PCR, while the TCRdb copy is restricted to in-frame clones and leaves out a portion. The profile shows under 450,000 clones, about 15% of them singletons. Sequenced sample: naive CD4+ T cells from blood. The receptors stem from a man aged 25-45 years in good health.

The chain carries TRBV30 and TRBJ1-1; the D is unclear. The CDR3 runs 11 residues. Trimming cost V 5 bases and J 1 base, with 5 bases left between them. Germline V CDR1 and CDR2: GTSNPN, SVGIG (reference sequence). The CDR3, as DNA: TGTGCCTGGGCGGGGAACACTGAAGCTTTCTTT. It specifies CAWAGNTEAFF.

This clone was detected a few times. The chain joins TRBV19 to TRBJ1-1, with D possibly TRBD1 on 5 matching bases. CDR1 is LNHDA, CDR2 SQIVND, per germline (reference sequence). The CDR3 runs to 15 residues. The ends were cut back, 3 bases at V and 1 base at J, with 12 bases in the middle. The CDR3 loop is CASSITGGRNTEAFF. CDR3 nucleotide sequence: TGTGCCAGTAGTATCACAGGAGGGCGGAACACTGAAGCTTTCTTT.

In its sample, this clone was seen a few times. The gene calls are TRBV4-3 and TRBJ2-1, with 12 positions matching TRBD2. The CDR3 runs 18 residues. The junction had 9 bases not matched to a gene; V was cut back by 0 bases and J by 6 bases. Germline loops: CDR1 LGHNA, CDR2 YSLEER. The CDR3 spells CASSQDTSGTSGSNEQFF. In DNA form, the CDR3 reads TGCGCCAGCAGCCAAGATACCTCCGGGACTAGCGGGTCCAATGAGCAGTTCTTC.

This clone occurred a few times. This sequence joins TRBV2 and TRBJ2-5, with TRBD2 as a possible D gene (5 bases). The length of the CDR3 is 12 residues. Germline V gene data show CDR1 as SNHLY and CDR2 as FYNNEI. The germline V and J ends were trimmed by 6 bases and 3 bases, with 8 bases remaining between them. The CDR3 reads CASRDFEETQYF. The CDR3 coding sequence is TGTGCCAGCAGGGACTTTGAAGAGACCCAGTACTTC.

Of note for this clone: Other DNA sequences in the sample encode the same CDR3. The chain joins TRBV5-4 to TRBJ2-1; TRBD2 matches at 8 bases. With 3 bases clipped from V and 7 bases from J, the junction kept 3 bases outside the gene matches. The CDR3 extends over 13 amino acids. Looked up from germline, CDR1 is SGHNT and CDR2 is YYREEE (reference sequence). CDR3 in amino acids: CASSSGTSNEQFF. The CDR3 DNA reads as TGTGCCAGCAGCTCCGGGACTAGTAATGAGCAGTTCTTC.

Concerning this clone itself: A far larger clone is a single base away, which makes a read error likely. This rearrangement joins TRBV5-8 to TRBJ2-5; no firm D call. Looked up from germline, CDR1 is SGHTS and CDR2 is YDEGEE. Trimming took 1 base from V and 5 from J, leaving 3 bases between them. The CDR3 runs to 11 residues. The chain's CDR3 is CASSLRETQYF. The CDR3 coding sequence is TGTGCCAGCAGCTTGAGGGAGACCCAGTACTTC.

This clone turned up a few times. V usage is TRBV7-2 and J usage is TRBJ2-3; 10 nucleotides agree with TRBD1. CDR3 size: 15 residues. V trimming: 1 base; J trimming: 4 bases; junction bases outside the gene matches: 2. Germline CDR1 and CDR2: SGHTA and FQGNSA. CDR3 DNA sequence: TGTGCCAGCAGCTTAGTGGGACAGGGGTCAGATACGCAGTATTTT. Translated, it gives CASSLVGQGSDTQYF.

V is TRBV7-8 and J is TRBJ2-7; the match to TRBD2 covers 12 bases. The CDR3 is 17 residues long. Germline CDR1 reads SGHVS; CDR2 reads FQNEAQ. Losses at the gene ends were 5 bases for V and 2 bases for J; bases not matched to a gene: 10. The CDR3 nucleotides are TGTGCCAGCAGCCTGGGGCTAGCGGGAGGGAGGACCTACGAGCAGTACGTC. Translation gives CASSLGLAGGRTYEQYV.

This clone was seen more than once but under ten times. V gene TRBV7-2 combines with J gene TRBJ2-3; tentative D call: TRBD1 (6 bases). The CDR3 has 17 amino acids. The germline V gene has CDR1 SGHTA and CDR2 FQGNSA. V was clipped by 3 bases and J by 1 base, with 17 bases between them. CDR3 residues: CASSFQYRVDGTDTQYF. The CDR3 coding sequence is TGTGCCAGCAGCTTCCAATACAGGGTGGATGGCACAGATACGCAGTATTTT.

Only a few counts were recorded for this clone. Written as DNA, the CDR3 is TGTGCCAGCAGCTGGCCGGACAGGGTATCGTACGAGCAGTACTTC. It translates to CASSWPDRVSYEQYF. V is TRBV7-2 and J is TRBJ2-7, with 8 positions matching TRBD1. The CDR3 length is 15 residues. V was clipped by 4 bases and J by 4 bases; unmatched bases: 9. The germline V gene has CDR1 SGHTA and CDR2 FQGNSA.

This chain connects TRBV12-5 to TRBJ2-4, with D uncertain. The germline gives CDR1 LGHNT, CDR2 FRNRAP. This CDR3 spans 13 amino acids. The ends were cut back, 5 bases at V and 0 bases at J, with 5 bases in the middle. CDR3 sequence reads: CASGVIAKNIQYF. The CDR3 DNA follows: TGTGCTAGTGGTGTTATAGCCAAAAACATTCAGTACTTC. Variable domain in full (rest from reference TRBV12-5 and TRBJ2-4): DARVTQTPRHKVTEMGQEVTMRCQPILGHNTVFWYRQTMMQGLELLAYFRNRAPLDDSGMPKDRFSAEMPDATLATLKIQPSEPRDSAVYFCASGVIAKNIQYFGAGTRLSVL.

In its sample, this clone was seen a few times. V and J are TRBV2 and TRBJ2-2, with TRBD2 as a possible D gene (6 bases). The CDR3 is 15 amino acids. Looked up from germline, CDR1 is SNHLY and CDR2 is FYNNEI. The V and J ends lost 6 bases and 7 bases respectively, with 18 bases between them. CDR3 sequence (DNA): TGTGCCAGCAGCGAAAATCGACTAGTTGGCGGGGAGCTGTTTTTT. Encoded protein: CASSENRLVGGELFF.

The V call is TRBV13, the J call TRBJ2-5; 7 nucleotides line up with TRBD2. CDR1 PRHDT and CDR2 FYEKMQ come from the germline V gene (reference sequence). J was trimmed by 5 bases and V by 0 bases; bases with no gene match: 3. The CDR3 spans 14 residues. The CDR3 loop reads CASSLGGGSETQYF. CDR3 sequence (DNA): TGTGCCAGCAGCTTAGGGGGCGGGAGTGAGACCCAGTACTTC.

The rearrangement links TRBV15 to TRBJ2-2; unclear D gene. The CDR3 is 12 amino acids. CDR1 and CDR2 (germline): LNHNV, YYDKDF (reference sequence). V lost 1 base to trimming and J lost 7 bases, with 4 bases between them. The CDR3 is CATSRADGELFF. CDR3 nucleotide sequence: TGTGCCACCAGCAGAGCGGACGGGGAGCTGTTTTTT. Drawing the rest from reference TRBV15 and TRBJ2-2, the complete variable domain is DAMVIQNPRYQVTQFGKPVTLSCSQTLNHNVMYWYQQKSSQAPKLLFHYYDKDFNNEADTPDNFQSRRPNTSFCFLDIRSPGLGDTAMYLCATSRADGELFFGEGSRLTVL.

This clone showed up just a few times. The chain uses TRBV4-3 and TRBJ2-1; 11 nucleotides agree with TRBD2. Germline CDR1 and CDR2: LGHNA and YSLEER. Germline trimming cut 0 bases from V and 4 bases from J; bases unmatched to any gene: 5. The CDR3 has 17 amino acids. The CDR3 region is CASSQENSGGVYNEQFF. The CDR3 DNA sequence: TGCGCCAGCAGCCAAGAAAATAGCGGGGGGGTTTACAATGAGCAGTTCTTC.

This clone has only a few counts. The rearrangement joins TRBV2 to TRBJ1-5, with D tentatively TRBD1 (5 bases). The germline V and J ends were trimmed by 6 bases and 0 bases, with 12 bases remaining between them. The CDR3 contains 15 residues. Germline V gives CDR1 SNHLY, CDR2 FYNNEI. The CDR3 nucleotides read TGTGCCAGCAGGGCACAGGCACGTAGCAATCAGCCCCAGCATTTT. Protein product: CASRAQARSNQPQHF.

This clone was seen only a few times. The chain recombines TRBV4-3 with TRBJ1-1, with D unclear. Trimming took 0 bases from V and 6 from J, leaving 11 bases between them. The CDR3 totals 14 residues. Germline values: CDR1 LGHNA, CDR2 YSLEER. The CDR3 protein is CASSQESSISEAFF. Here the CDR3 DNA reads TGCGCCAGCAGCCAAGAGTCCTCAATTTCTGAAGCTTTCTTT.

This clone was observed a handful of times. The chain has TRBV7-8 and TRBJ1-1, with D hard to call. Trimming left V 0 bases short and J 7 bases short, with 0 bases between. Germline CDR1 and CDR2: SGHVS and FQNEAQ. CDR3 length equals 10 residues. This chain's CDR3 is CASSLAEAFF. CDR3 nucleotide sequence: TGTGCCAGCAGCTTAGCTGAAGCTTTCTTT.

The chain has TRBV4-2 and TRBJ1-1, with TRBD1 as a possible D gene (5 bases). The germline CDR1 and CDR2 sequences are LGHNA and YNFKEQ. Trimming stripped 1 base from V and 9 bases from J, with 12 bases between. This CDR3 has 13 residues. Written as DNA, the CDR3 is TGTGCCAGCAGCCAAGTGGGCAGGGAACAAGCTTTCTTT. Translation gives CASSQVGREQAFF.

This clone was detected only a few times. This rearrangement joins TRBV5-1 to TRBJ2-3; unclear D gene. The germline V gene encodes CDR1 SGHRS and CDR2 YFSETQ. Trimming took 2 bases from V and 2 from J, leaving 9 bases between them. The CDR3 sequence is 14 residues long. In nucleotides, the CDR3 is TGCGCCAGCAGCTTCGCGAAGCTCACAGATACGCAGTATTTT. It codes for CASSFAKLTDTQYF.

The rearrangement joins TRBV9 to TRBJ2-5; 16 positions match TRBD2. CDR1 and CDR2 from the germline V gene are SGDLS and YYNGEE. The CDR3 consists of 19 residues. The V segment lost 4 bases and the J segment 4 bases; nucleotides outside the gene matches: 13. CDR3 sequence reads: CASSPSGTSGGAWIETQYF. The CDR3 coding sequence is TGTGCCAGCAGCCCGAGCGGGACTAGCGGGGGGGCCTGGATAGAGACCCAGTACTTC.

Only a few counts were recorded for this clone. The rearrangement links TRBV10-3 to TRBJ2-5, with D unresolved. The CDR3 spans 13 residues. The germline V gene has CDR1 ENHRY and CDR2 SYGVKD. The germline V and J ends were trimmed by 3 bases and 5 bases, with 10 bases remaining between them. The CDR3 here is CAISDGSSETQYF. CDR3 DNA sequence: TGTGCCATCAGTGATGGCTCATCGGAGACCCAGTACTTC.